Listed below are T cell receptor beta chains from one sample, sequenced in a study of blood T cell repertoires in COVID-19. Measured with immunoSEQ multiplex PCR; TCRdb has only the in-frame clones, and not every one. This repertoire shows hundreds of thousands of clones, about 87% found once; its top ten account for 2.5% to 3.5%. The sequencing input was PBMCs or T cells enriched from blood (not recorded which). These receptors were taken from a woman between 50 and 59 years old who had recovered from COVID-19. The CDR3 runs from the conserved cysteine through the conserved F or W. A D gene is named only where the DNA matches it firmly. Clone size, where shown, is once, few, many, or a class for clones that have expanded.

clone size	D gene	J gene	V gene	CDR3 DNA	CDR3 protein
-	TRBD2	TRBJ2-2	TRBV3-1/TRBV3-2	TGTGCCAGCGCCCGATCTAGCGGGAGGGCCCCCGGGGAGCTGTTTTTT	CASARSSGRAPGELFF
few	TRBD1	TRBJ1-2	TRBV28	TGTGCCAGCAGTCCAAGGACAGGGGGAGGCTATGGCTACACCTTC	CASSPRTGGGYGYTF
-	TRBD2	TRBJ2-1	TRBV15	TGTGCCACCAGCAGAGATAGGGGAGCGGGAGTCAGCTCCTACAATGAGCAGTTCTTC	CATSRDRGAGVSSYNEQFF
-	-	TRBJ1-1	TRBV18	TGTGCCAGCTCACCCCAAGGCGGAACTGAAGCTTTCTTT	CASSPQGGTEAFF
once	-	TRBJ2-5	TRBV27	TGTGCCAGCAGTTGGGGCAGCCAAGAGACCCAGTACTTC	CASSWGSQETQYF
-	-	TRBJ2-2	TRBV6-7	TGTGCCAGGGACGGCCCGGTCGAAGGGGCGCTCGGGGAGCTGTTTTTT	CARDGPVEGALGELFF
-	-	TRBJ2-7	TRBV3-1/TRBV3-2	TGTGCCAGCAGCCAAGCCCGCGGGTCCACCTACGAGCAGTACTTC	CASSQARGSTYEQYF
-	-	TRBJ1-4	TRBV27	TGTGCCAGCAGTTTACTCGTTAATGAAAAACTGTTTTTT	CASSLLVNEKLFF
once	-	TRBJ2-4	TRBV19	TGTGCCAGTCTCCCCTCTGGCGGCGGAAAAAACATTCAGTACTTC	CASLPSGGGKNIQYF
-	TRBD1	TRBJ1-5	TRBV14	TGTGCCAGCAGCCAAGAAGGGGCGGGGACAGGTGGGTTGAGTGATAGCAATCAGCCCCAGCATTTT	CASSQEGAGTGGLSDSNQPQHF
-	-	TRBJ1-3	TRBV30	TGTGCCTGGAGGAAACAGGGCTCACGAAACACCATATATTTT	CAWRKQGSRNTIYF
-	-	TRBJ2-2	TRBV7-2	TGTGCCAGCAGCTTAGAGGGAGCGAACACCGGGGAGCTGTTTTTT	CASSLEGANTGELFF
-	-	TRBJ1-6	TRBV27	TGTGCCAGCAGTCCCCGTTCCTTAGACAGAAGCTCCTATAATTCACCCCTCCACTTT	CASSPRSLDRSSYNSPLHF
-	-	TRBJ1-5	TRBV28	TGTGCCAGCAGGGCCGATCAGCCCCAGCATTTT	CASRADQPQHF
-	TRBD1	TRBJ2-1	TRBV11-3	TGTGCCAGCAGCTTAGGGGGGACAGGGGCCAATGAGCAGTTCTTC	CASSLGGTGANEQFF
-	TRBD1	TRBJ1-4	TRBV28	TGTGCCAGCAGTCCCCAGACAGGGGGTGAAAAACTGTTTTTT	CASSPQTGGEKLFF
-	-	TRBJ2-7	TRBV2	TGTGCCAGCAGTGACCAAGGAGCCTACGAGCAGTACTTC	CASSDQGAYEQYF
-	TRBD2	TRBJ2-1	TRBV27	TGTGCCAGCAGTTTATTGGGGGGGGGAAATGAGCAGTTCTTC	CASSLLGGGNEQFF